A selection of T cell receptor beta chains follows, all from one sample in a study of T and B cells in COVID-19 patients. TCRdb reprocessed the multiplex PCR reads with MiXCR, giving one entry per CDR3 protein. The sample yields roughly 2,300 distinct CDR3 sequences, approximately 30% seen once. The sequenced sample consisted of blood. All receptors come from a human donor with active COVID-19. Each CDR3 is given with its conserved first and last residue. A D gene is named only where the DNA matches it firmly. A row's size may be missing; if present it is once, few, many or a size class.

D gene: NA; clone size: NA; CDR3 length: 13; V gene: TRBV6-5; J gene: TRBJ1-2; CDR3 DNA: TGTGCCAGCAGTGGGCAGGGCAGGTATGGCTACACCTTC; CDR3 protein: CASSGQGRYGYTF
D gene: TRBD2; clone size: once; CDR3 length: 15; V gene: TRBV19; J gene: TRBJ2-1; CDR3 DNA: TGTGCCAGTAGCCGAGGGACTAGCGGGAGCAATGAGCAGTTCTTC; CDR3 protein: CASSRGTSGSNEQFF
D gene: TRBD1; clone size: medium-sized; CDR3 length: 15; V gene: TRBV5-1; J gene: TRBJ2-2; CDR3 DNA: TGCGCCAGCAGCTGGTGGACAGGGTGGGCCGGGGAGCTGTTTTTT; CDR3 protein: CASSWWTGWAGELFF
D gene: NA; clone size: medium-sized; CDR3 length: 17; V gene: TRBV19; J gene: TRBJ1-5; CDR3 DNA: TGTGCCAGTAGTATAGTAATTCGGGGGTTCTACAATCAGCCCCAGCATTTT; CDR3 protein: CASSIVIRGFYNQPQHF
D gene: TRBD1; clone size: medium-sized; CDR3 length: 12; V gene: TRBV19; J gene: TRBJ1-1; CDR3 DNA: TGTGCCAGTAGTAGGACAGGGGCTGAAGCTTTCTTT; CDR3 protein: CASSRTGAEAFF
D gene: NA; clone size: NA; CDR3 length: 14; V gene: TRBV7-2; J gene: TRBJ1-1; CDR3 DNA: TGTGCCAGCAGCTTTGGTTCAGCGAACACTGAAGCTTTCTTT; CDR3 protein: CASSFGSANTEAFF
D gene: NA; clone size: few; CDR3 length: 15; V gene: TRBV6-1; J gene: TRBJ1-2; CDR3 DNA: TGTGCCAGCAGACGATCCGGGGGCGGGGGCTATGGCTACACCTTC; CDR3 protein: CASRRSGGGGYGYTF
D gene: NA; clone size: medium-sized; CDR3 length: 15; V gene: TRBV15; J gene: TRBJ2-1; CDR3 DNA: TGTGCCACCAGCAGGACCAGGAGCCTCTACAATGAGCAGTTCTTC; CDR3 protein: CATSRTRSLYNEQFF
D gene: TRBD1; clone size: medium-sized; CDR3 length: 16; V gene: TRBV5-4; J gene: TRBJ2-2; CDR3 DNA: TGTGCCAGCAGCACCCGACAGGGTCGTCTCACCGGGGAGCTGTTTTTT; CDR3 protein: CASSTRQGRLTGELFF
D gene: NA; clone size: medium-sized; CDR3 length: 13; V gene: TRBV6-1; J gene: TRBJ2-5; CDR3 DNA: TGTGCCAGCAGTGAAGCCGATTCGTTCTCCCAGTACTTC; CDR3 protein: CASSEADSFSQYF
D gene: NA; clone size: medium-sized; CDR3 length: 12; V gene: TRBV7-6; J gene: TRBJ2-7; CDR3 DNA: TGTGCCAGACATGCTAGCTCCTACGAGCAGTACTTC; CDR3 protein: CARHASSYEQYF
D gene: NA; clone size: NA; CDR3 length: 12; V gene: TRBV10-3; J gene: TRBJ1-2; CDR3 DNA: TGTGCCACTAAGACAGGCACCTATGGCTACACCTTC; CDR3 protein: CATKTGTYGYTF
D gene: TRBD1; clone size: once; CDR3 length: 15; V gene: TRBV7-3; J gene: TRBJ2-1; CDR3 DNA: TGTGCCAGCAGCTCCGGGACAGGGTTGAACAATGAGCAGTTCTTC; CDR3 protein: CASSSGTGLNNEQFF
D gene: NA; clone size: NA; CDR3 length: 13; V gene: TRBV11-1; J gene: TRBJ2-7; CDR3 DNA: TGTGCCAGCAGCTTAGACGGACTCTACGAGCAGTACTTC; CDR3 protein: CASSLDGLYEQYF
D gene: TRBD2; clone size: NA; CDR3 length: 18; V gene: TRBV4-3; J gene: TRBJ2-4; CDR3 DNA: TGCGCCAGCAGCCAAGATCCGGGGGGGGGGTTAGCCAAAAACATTCAGTACTTC; CDR3 protein: CASSQDPGGGLAKNIQYF
D gene: TRBD1; clone size: few; CDR3 length: 14; V gene: TRBV20-1; J gene: TRBJ2-7; CDR3 DNA: TGCAGTGCGAGAGGACAGGGGGCTTGGAACGAGCAGTACTTC; CDR3 protein: CSARGQGAWNEQYF
D gene: NA; clone size: medium-sized; CDR3 length: 13; V gene: TRBV10-3; J gene: TRBJ2-1; CDR3 DNA: TGTGCCATCAGGACCGGGACCGACAATGAGCAGTTCTTC; CDR3 protein: CAIRTGTDNEQFF
D gene: NA; clone size: medium-sized; CDR3 length: 18; V gene: TRBV27; J gene: TRBJ2-3; CDR3 DNA: TGTGCCAGCACCCCCTTGCGAGGCGGGGGCGATACCACAGATACGCAGTATTTT; CDR3 protein: CASTPLRGGGDTTDTQYF
D gene: NA; clone size: NA; CDR3 length: 15; V gene: TRBV10-3; J gene: TRBJ1-2; CDR3 DNA: TGTGCCATCAGACGGGCCCTACTGCCTAACTATGGCTACACCTTC; CDR3 protein: CAIRRALLPNYGYTF
D gene: NA; clone size: NA; CDR3 length: 16; V gene: TRBV28; J gene: TRBJ2-1; CDR3 DNA: TGTGCCAGCAGTCTCGCGGCGGGGCCCCGAGCCCATGAGCAGTTCTTC; CDR3 protein: CASSLAAGPRAHEQFF
D gene: NA; clone size: medium-sized; CDR3 length: 14; V gene: TRBV6-1; J gene: TRBJ2-5; CDR3 DNA: TGTGCCAGCAGTGGGCGACAGCCCCAAGAGACCCAGTACTTC; CDR3 protein: CASSGRQPQETQYF
D gene: NA; clone size: medium-sized; CDR3 length: 13; V gene: TRBV7-2; J gene: TRBJ1-1; CDR3 DNA: TGTGCCAGCAGCTTAGGCTGGGGTTCTGAAGCTTTCTTT; CDR3 protein: CASSLGWGSEAFF
D gene: TRBD1; clone size: medium-sized; CDR3 length: 15; V gene: TRBV30; J gene: TRBJ2-1; CDR3 DNA: TGTGCCTGGGGACCCCGGGACAGGGGCTACAATGAGCAGTTCTTC; CDR3 protein: CAWGPRDRGYNEQFF
D gene: TRBD1; clone size: large; CDR3 length: 16; V gene: TRBV19; J gene: TRBJ2-3; CDR3 DNA: TGTGCCAGTAGTATAGGGGCAGGGGGACGGTCAAATACGCAGTATTTT; CDR3 protein: CASSIGAGGRSNTQYF
D gene: TRBD2; clone size: large; CDR3 length: 14; V gene: TRBV19; J gene: TRBJ2-1; CDR3 DNA: TGTGCCAGTGCGACTAGCGGGGGGTACAATGAGCAGTTCTTC; CDR3 protein: CASATSGGYNEQFF
D gene: TRBD2; clone size: NA; CDR3 length: 18; V gene: TRBV6-1; J gene: TRBJ2-7; CDR3 DNA: TGTGCCAGCAGTGCCCGGACTAGCGGGAGGTTGAGCTCCTACGAGCAGTACTTC; CDR3 protein: CASSARTSGRLSSYEQYF
D gene: NA; clone size: NA; CDR3 length: 16; V gene: TRBV28; J gene: TRBJ2-3; CDR3 DNA: TGTGCCAGCGGGGGGCGGGGGAGGGAGAACACAGATACGCAGTATTTT; CDR3 protein: CASGGRGRENTDTQYF
D gene: TRBD2; clone size: NA; CDR3 length: 14; V gene: TRBV5-1; J gene: TRBJ2-1; CDR3 DNA: TGCGCCACCTCAGCGGGAGACGGCTACAATGAGCAGTTCTTC; CDR3 protein: CATSAGDGYNEQFF
D gene: NA; clone size: medium-sized; CDR3 length: 13; V gene: TRBV27; J gene: TRBJ1-6; CDR3 DNA: TGTGCCAGCAGTTTAGGGTATAATTCACCCCTCCACTTT; CDR3 protein: CASSLGYNSPLHF
D gene: NA; clone size: NA; CDR3 length: 15; V gene: TRBV24-1; J gene: TRBJ2-1; CDR3 DNA: TGTGCCACCAGTGATTTCCTCGACGGACACAATGAGCAGTTCTTC; CDR3 protein: CATSDFLDGHNEQFF
D gene: TRBD2; clone size: NA; CDR3 length: 17; V gene: TRBV27; J gene: TRBJ2-1; CDR3 DNA: TGTGCCAGCAGTTTGGGGACTAGCGGGGGGACATACAATGAGCAGTTCTTC; CDR3 protein: CASSLGTSGGTYNEQFF
D gene: NA; clone size: medium-sized; CDR3 length: 16; V gene: TRBV5-5; J gene: TRBJ1-3; CDR3 DNA: TGTGCCAGCAGCGGCAAAACAACGAGCTCTGGAAACACCATATATTTT; CDR3 protein: CASSGKTTSSGNTIYF
D gene: NA; clone size: medium-sized; CDR3 length: 16; V gene: TRBV6-2/TRBV6-3; J gene: TRBJ1-5; CDR3 DNA: TGTGCCAGCGAAGGGACGGGGGCGACGAGGGCTCAGCCCCAGCATTTT; CDR3 protein: CASEGTGATRAQPQHF
D gene: NA; clone size: NA; CDR3 length: 13; V gene: TRBV15; J gene: TRBJ1-3; CDR3 DNA: TGTGCCACCAGCAGAGATCAAGGAAACACCATATATTTT; CDR3 protein: CATSRDQGNTIYF
D gene: NA; clone size: medium-sized; CDR3 length: 14; V gene: TRBV6-1; J gene: TRBJ1-4; CDR3 DNA: TGTGCCAGCGCAGTGAGGGTCCCAACAGGGTGGCTGTTTTTT; CDR3 protein: CASAVRVPTGWLFF
D gene: NA; clone size: medium-sized; CDR3 length: 13; V gene: TRBV27; J gene: TRBJ2-7; CDR3 DNA: TGTGCCAGCAGTTTCGGGGCCGCTTACGAGCAGTACTTC; CDR3 protein: CASSFGAAYEQYF
D gene: TRBD2; clone size: NA; CDR3 length: 17; V gene: TRBV9; J gene: TRBJ2-2; CDR3 DNA: TGTGCCAGCAGCGTGGGTCTAGCGGGAGCCGCGAACGGGGAGCTGTTTTTT; CDR3 protein: CASSVGLAGAANGELFF